These 26 T cell receptor beta chains were sequenced from one sample in a study of blood T cells in healthy people across ages. Next came a second PCR, run for about 6 to 11 cycles, which used a sample-barcoded 5' primer along with a J-beta primer mix. MiXCR, run by TCRdb on the 5' RACE reads, gives a single entry per CDR3 protein. The data show approximately 690,000 distinct CDR3 sequences, around 41% seen once. Sequenced: blood. All receptors come from a man of 80 years or more in good health.

V is TRBV7-2 and J is TRBJ2-1, with TRBD2 identical over 7 bases. There are 14 residues in the CDR3. Germline CDR1 is SGHTA and CDR2 is FQGNSA. The J segment lost 5 bases and the V segment lost 5 bases, leaving 6 bases of the junction unmatched. CDR3 sequence: CASSPEAGNNEQFF. CDR3 bases: TGTGCCAGCAGCCCCGAAGCGGGGAACAATGAGCAGTTCTTC.

The rearrangement uses TRBV6-2 or TRBV6-3 and TRBJ2-3, with 7 positions matching TRBD2. Germline V gives CDR1 MNHEY, CDR2 SVGEGT. This CDR3 region has 17 residues. The J segment lost 2 bases and the V segment lost 2 bases, leaving 10 bases of the junction unmatched. The CDR3 DNA follows: TGTGCCAGCAGTTACGTAGGCGGGGGACCTACCACAGATACGCAGTATTTT. Its protein is CASSYVGGGPTTDTQYF.

The rearrangement links TRBV20-1 to TRBJ2-4; 8 bases align to TRBD1. This CDR3 spans 13 amino acids. CDR1 and CDR2 (germline): DFQATT, SNEGSKA (reference sequence). Losses at the gene ends were 6 bases for V and 15 bases for J; bases not matched to a gene: 16. The CDR3 DNA is TGCAGTGCGGGGACAGGCCGCGTCTACGAGCGGTACTTC. Protein sequence: CSAGTGRVYERYF.

The chain combines TRBV2 with TRBJ2-5; either TRBD1 or TRBD2 may fit D (6 bases each). The J call is doubtful: the DNA matches TRBJ2-7 better. Germline values: CDR1 SNHLY, CDR2 FYNNEI. The CDR3 extends over 12 amino acids. CDR3 bases: TGTGCCAGCAGCCGGGGGCGCTACGAGCAGTACTTC. Translating gives CASSRGRYEQYF.

This clonotype showed up just once. The CDR3 here is CATSNSVGTGEAYF. The CDR3 DNA is TGTGCCACCAGTAATTCAGTTGGAACAGGGGAAGCGTACTTC. The chain carries TRBV24-1 and TRBJ2-5; TRBD1 agrees at 7 bases. This CDR3 has 14 residues. The germline gives CDR1 KGHDR, CDR2 SFDVKD. The junction had 16 bases not matched to a gene; V was cut back by 6 bases and J by 13 bases.

DNA for the CDR3: TGTGCCAGCAGCTCTCCGCAGGAGGAGGGGAGCACTGAAGCTTTCTTT. Its protein is CASSSPQEEGSTEAFF. The J gene is TRBJ1-1, the V gene TRBV21-1. TRBV21-1 is described as a pseudogene. CDR3 length equals 16 residues.

This clonotype was counted only a few times. The chain combines TRBV30 with TRBJ1-5, with D maybe TRBD1 (6 bases). The V gene's germline CDR1 is GTSNPN and CDR2 SVGIG (reference sequence). The length of the CDR3 is 14 residues. V lost 5 bases to trimming and J lost 0 bases, with 11 bases between them. CDR3 sequence (DNA): TGTGCCTGGGGGCAGGGGACTAGCAATCAGCCCCAGCATTTT. Residues: CAWGQGTSNQPQHF.

This clonotype was picked up many times. This chain uses TRBV7-2 with TRBJ1-3; D is unclear. V lost 4 bases and J 0 bases, leaving 10 bases between the germline ends. This CDR3 spans 15 amino acids. CDR1 is SGHTA, CDR2 FQGNSA, per germline. The CDR3: CASSSPGLSGNTIYF. Here the CDR3 DNA reads TGTGCCAGCAGCTCACCGGGCCTCTCTGGAAACACCATATATTTT. The entire variable domain, with the rest obtained from reference TRBV7-2 and TRBJ1-3, is as follows: GAGVSQSPSNKVTEKGKDVELRCDPISGHTALYWYRQSLGQGLEFLIYFQGNSAPDKSGLPSDRFSAERTGGSVSTLTIQRTQQEDSAVYLCASSSPGLSGNTIYFGEGSWLTVV.

The count of this clonotype is one. The J gene is TRBJ1-1, the V gene TRBV20-1; D gene ambiguous. Trimming took off 6 bases at V and 0 bases at J, with 8 bases between the two ends. The CDR3 is 12 residues long. CDR1 is DFQATT and CDR2 is SNEGSKA in the germline V gene (reference sequence). CDR3: CSALQLNTEAFF. CDR3 bases: TGCAGTGCCCTACAGTTGAACACTGAAGCTTTCTTT.

The chain combines TRBV20-1 with TRBJ2-1, with D maybe TRBD1 (5 bases). The CDR3 spans 14 residues. Trimming took 2 bases from V and 3 from J, leaving 11 bases between them. CDR1 is DFQATT, CDR2 SNEGSKA, per germline (reference sequence). The DNA for the CDR3 is TGCAGTGCTAGATCGAGACAGCACTACAATGAGCAGTTCTTC. It encodes CSARSRQHYNEQFF.

The rearrangement links TRBV29-1 to TRBJ2-1, with 14 bases aligning to TRBD2. CDR3 size: 16 residues. The J segment lost 2 bases and the V segment lost 6 bases, leaving 6 bases of the junction unmatched. The germline gives CDR1 SQVTM, CDR2 ANQGSEA. The CDR3 DNA reads as TGCAGCGTAGCCGGGACTAGCGGGAGCCCCTACAATGAGCAGTTCTTC. It codes for CSVAGTSGSPYNEQFF.

This clonotype was counted at least ten times. The V gene is TRBV6-2 or TRBV6-3, the J gene TRBJ2-5; TRBD2 aligns across 14 bases. Germline values: CDR1 MNHEY, CDR2 SVGEGT. The V segment lost 6 bases and the J segment 3 bases; nucleotides outside the gene matches: 12. The CDR3 has 18 residues. The DNA for the CDR3 is TGTGCCAGCAGCCCAGGACTAGCGGGAGGCCAATTTAAAGAGACCCAGTACTTC. Translation: CASSPGLAGGQFKETQYF.

This clonotype was counted a few times. The genes are TRBV7-2 and TRBJ2-5; D possibly uses TRBD1 or TRBD2 (5 bases each). The J call may be in error: the DNA end matches TRBJ2-7 better. Germline loops: CDR1 SGHTA, CDR2 FQGNSA. CDR3 length: 14 residues. The CDR3 sequence is CASSPGTVVTEQYF. The CDR3 DNA follows: TGTGCCAGCAGCCCGGGGACGGTCGTAACCGAGCAGTACTTC.

V gene TRBV29-1 combines with J gene TRBJ1-2, with D possibly being TRBD1 (5 bases). CDR1 and CDR2 (germline): SQVTM, ANQGSEA. The CDR3 covers 14 residues. V lost 5 bases and J lost 3, with 16 bases in between. The CDR3 coding sequence is TGCAGCGTTACTCCCCCCGTACAGGACTATGGCTACACCTTC. It translates to CSVTPPVQDYGYTF.

This clonotype came up once. V usage is TRBV20-1 and J usage is TRBJ1-6; TRBD1 agrees at 7 bases. Trimming cost V 6 bases and J 8 bases; bases outside gene matches: 10. Germline CDR1 reads DFQATT; CDR2 reads SNEGSKA (reference sequence). This CDR3 has 14 residues. The CDR3 DNA is TGCAGTGCCGGAAAGAGACAGGGAGATTCACCCCTCCACTTT. It yields the protein CSAGKRQGDSPLHF.

The chain has TRBV30 and TRBJ2-1; 10 bases are shared with TRBD1. This CDR3 comprises 16 residues. Trimming removed 0 bases from V and 0 bases from J; junction bases left unmatched: 2. Germline lookup yields CDR1 GTSNPN and CDR2 SVGIG (reference sequence). The CDR3 spells CAWSVRTGGSYNEQFF. In nucleotides, the CDR3 is TGTGCCTGGAGTGTAAGGACAGGGGGCTCCTACAATGAGCAGTTCTTC.

This clonotype was observed a few times. This chain's CDR3 is CASSLERESYNEQFF. The CDR3 coding sequence is TGTGCCAGCAGTTTGGAGCGGGAGTCCTACAATGAGCAGTTCTTC. The rearrangement joins TRBV12-3 or TRBV12-4 to TRBJ2-1, with TRBD2 matching 8 bases. The V and J ends lost 3 bases and 1 base, in that order; junction bases with no gene match: 2. The CDR3 length is 15 residues.

For this clonotype: This clone may be a read error of a much larger clone one base away. The DNA of the CDR3 is TGCAGTGCTAGAGTTCCTAGCGGGAGCACAGATACGCAGTATTTT. Protein sequence: CSARVPSGSTDTQYF. The chain joins TRBV20-1 to TRBJ2-3, with 8 bases identical to TRBD2. The junction had 3 bases not matched to a gene; V was cut back by 1 base and J by 0 bases. The germline V gene encodes CDR1 DFQATT and CDR2 SNEGSKA (reference sequence). The CDR3 consists of 15 residues.

In this sample, this clonotype turned up once. The chain employs TRBV7-6 and TRBJ2-1; TRBD1 agrees at 7 bases. CDR3 length equals 18 residues. Germline assignment: CDR1 SGHVS and CDR2 FNYEAQ. Unmatched junction bases numbered 10, after V lost 2 bases and J lost 0 bases. In DNA form, the CDR3 reads TGTGCCAGCAGCTTATATTCCGCGACAGGGAGCTCCTACAATGAGCAGTTCTTC. It is translated as CASSLYSATGSSYNEQFF.

The chain links TRBV3-1 to TRBJ1-6, with a possible D match to TRBD1 (6 bases). From germline, CDR1 is LGHDT and CDR2 YNNKEL (reference sequence). The germline V and J ends were trimmed by 1 base and 6 bases, with 10 bases remaining between them. The CDR3 consists of 15 residues. In DNA, the CDR3 is TGTGCCAGCAGCCAAGGACGAGGGGGTAATTCACCCCTCCACTTT. It encodes CASSQGRGGNSPLHF.

Note on this clonotype: A much larger clone is a single base away; this may be a read error. The CDR3 here is CASSFHQGSYEQYF. The CDR3 bases are TGTGCCAGCAGTTTCCACCAGGGGTCCTACGAGCAGTACTTC. The gene calls are TRBV6-2 or TRBV6-3 and TRBJ2-4, with a tentative D call TRBD1 (6 bases). The J call may not be correct, given that the DNA end is closer to TRBJ2-7. Germline CDR1 and CDR2: MNHEY and SVGEGT. The CDR3 runs 14 residues.

This clonotype was observed a handful of times. The V and J genes are TRBV5-1 and TRBJ1-5; maybe TRBD1 (6 bases). CDR1 and CDR2 (germline): SGHRS, YFSETQ. The CDR3 is 15 residues long. The germline V and J ends were trimmed by 5 bases and 7 bases, with 19 bases remaining between them. This CDR3 is CASSPSGGRGQPQHF. CDR3 sequence (DNA): TGCGCCAGCAGTCCGAGTGGGGGCCGGGGGCAGCCCCAGCATTTT.

The rearrangement joins TRBV4-2 to TRBJ2-5, with 7 bases lining up with TRBD1. In germline, CDR1 is LGHNA, CDR2 YNFKEQ. With V trimmed by 1 base and J by 0 bases, 8 bases remained unmatched. CDR3 length: 17 amino acids. As DNA, the CDR3 is TGTGCCAGCAGCCAAGGGGACCGAGACAGGGACCAAGAGACCCAGTACTTC. This sequence encodes CASSQGDRDRDQETQYF.

This clonotype was seen only a few times. This rearrangement joins TRBV5-1 to TRBJ2-5; 7 bases are shared with TRBD1. CDR3 length: 13 amino acids. In germline, CDR1 is SGHRS, CDR2 YFSETQ. Germline trimming cut 5 bases from V and 11 bases from J; bases unmatched to any gene: 12. The DNA of the CDR3 is TGCGCCAGCAGACCCGGGACAGAGGAATGGCAGTACTTC. It encodes CASRPGTEEWQYF.

This clonotype appeared a few times. The chain joins TRBV7-2 to TRBJ2-5; no clear D. The CDR3 contains 13 residues. V dropped 5 bases and J dropped 5 bases, with 12 bases sitting between them. Germline V lookup: CDR1 SGHTA, CDR2 FQGNSA. DNA of the CDR3: TGTGCCAGCAGCCGCCGACTTCAGGAGACCCAGTACTTC. Translation: CASSRRLQETQYF.

The chain joins TRBV27 to TRBJ2-2, with D maybe TRBD2 (5 bases). The CDR3 is made up of 15 amino acids. V lost 3 bases and J 6 bases, leaving 14 bases between the germline ends. CDR1 and CDR2 (germline): MNHEY, SMNVEV (reference sequence). The DNA of the CDR3 is TGTGCCAGCAGTTTGGAGGCAGGTGGATCCGGGGAGCTGTTTTTT. Protein sequence: CASSLEAGGSGELFF.